This note documents a single T cell receptor beta chain sequence. This sequence may be a read error, since a much larger clone differs from it by one base. The conserved phenylalanine or tryptophan is not found at the CDR3 terminus, so this likely reflects a read error. The data belong to a study of CD8+CD57+ T cells in acquired aplastic anemia. On the study more broadly: The sorted CD4+ and CD8+ cells yielded an average approximately 3.2 ug of DNA.

Genomic DNA acted as the template from which TCR beta VDJ combination and CDR3 sequence profiling were carried out. TCRdb itself ran the reads through MiXCR, one entry per CDR3 protein. In the table there are 180,000 or so distinct CDR3 sequences, roughly half of which are singletons. The V segment lost 5 bases and the J segment 8 bases; nucleotides outside the gene matches: 8. The CDR3 runs 14 residues. By flow cytometry, patients selected for sequencing had shown an expansion of CD8+CD57+ cells. Untreated patients provided the blood samples, with no therapy given before sampling. The chain carries TRBV12-3 or TRBV12-4 and TRBJ1-3; the match to TRBD1 covers 8 bases. The source material was sorted CD4+, CD8+, or CD8+CD57+ T cells (not recorded which) from PBMCs. The clonotype comes from a human donor with aplastic anemia. The CDR3 sequence: CASSPTGEFYTIYS. CDR3 coding DNA: TGTGCCAGCAGTCCGACAGGGGAGTTTTACACCATATATTCT.